The present T cell receptor (beta chain) was sequenced within a study of cytomegalovirus exposure and HLA in healthy donors. Turning to the study itself: Within the Caucasian-associated ancestry cluster were around four fifths of the roughly 430 genotyped donors.

This CDR3 region has 13 residues. V lost 5 bases and J 5 bases, leaving 12 bases between the germline ends. The germline V gene has CDR1 MRHNA and CDR2 SNTAGT. To note about this clone: The antigen is undetermined.

Use of 60 Vbeta and 13 Jbeta primers characterized the PCR. The repertoire was sequenced with immunoSEQ multiplex PCR; TCRdb's copy has only in-frame clones and lacks some. The repertoire table contains 30,000 to 40,000 clones. Findings of the study overall: The HLA-A and HLA-B alleles of most subjects were reportedly predicted accurately from TCR beta sequences. Fewer N-insertions (relative to the approximately 700-donor mean) were reportedly seen in an Asian-associated ancestry cluster in a later analysis. Solely CMV serostatus was available to characterize immune exposure.

This receptor was taken from a human donor in good health. The chain joins TRBV6-4 to TRBJ2-5, with D possibly TRBD2 on 7 matching bases. The sequenced sample consisted of PBMCs. CDR3 in amino acids: CASSRGAGETQYF. CDR3 sequence (DNA): TGTGCCAGCAGTCGGGGGGCGGGGGAGACCCAGTACTTC.